The entry that follows covers one T cell receptor beta chain sequence. This entry belongs to a study of control samples from healthy donors and cancer patients. TCRdb's table, derived via immunoSEQ multiplex PCR, lists solely in-frame clones and lacks some. This table holds about 190,000 clones, roughly nine tenths found once. The clonotype originates from a man aged 30 to 39 in good health. The specimen sequenced was blood.

CDR3 sequence reads: CASSDPSQPQHF. The CDR3 DNA reads as TGTGCCAGCAGTGACCCAAGTCAGCCCCAGCATTTT. The genes are TRBV2 and TRBJ1-5; D ambiguous. The V and J ends lost 3 bases and 6 bases respectively, with 6 bases between them. CDR3 length: 12 amino acids. Germline V CDR1 and CDR2: SNHLY, FYNNEI.